The 10 T cell receptor beta chains in this list originate from one sample, sequenced in a study of PD-L1 blockade in urothelial cancer. The table came from immunoSEQ multiplex PCR; TCRdb's copy has only in-frame clones and leaves some out. The sample has some 40,000 clones, about 90% seen once. Time point of the sample: peripheral blood 6 weeks after treatment start. The material was PBMCs, obtained around atezolizumab (anti-PD-L1) treatment. These receptors all come from a man aged 65 to 79 with urothelial cancer.

V usage is TRBV30 and J usage is TRBJ2-7, with a weak D call TRBD1 (6 bases). Trimming took off 4 bases at V and 5 bases at J, with 12 bases between the two ends. The CDR3 has 12 amino acids. Germline V gene lookup returns CDR1 GTSNPN and CDR2 SVGIG (reference sequence). The CDR3 protein is CAWNRELDEQYF. In nucleotides, the CDR3 is TGTGCCTGGAACAGGGAGCTGGACGAGCAGTACTTC.

This clone is a singleton in its sample. J is TRBJ2-3 and V is TRBV11-2, with a tentative D call TRBD2 (6 bases). This CDR3 contains 18 residues. Per germline, CDR1 SGHAT and CDR2 FQNNGV. The V gene lost 0 bases and the J gene lost 0 bases, with 16 bases spanning the gap. The CDR3 reads CASSLDRLAEYSTDTQYF. CDR3 bases: TGTGCCAGCAGCTTAGATAGGTTAGCGGAGTATAGCACAGATACGCAGTATTTT.

The chain combines TRBV27 with TRBJ1-2, with D possibly matching TRBD1 (6 bases). Looked up from germline, CDR1 is MNHEY and CDR2 is SMNVEV (reference sequence). This CDR3 is 13 amino acids long. V was cut by 2 bases and J by 9 bases, with 13 bases left in between. CDR3 in DNA: TGTGCCAGCAGTTTACGGGGGGCGGATAGCTACACCTTC. It is translated as CASSLRGADSYTF.

The rearrangement joins TRBV4-1 to TRBJ2-1; 11 positions agree with TRBD2. This CDR3 contains 17 residues. J gave up 4 bases and V 0 bases, and 5 bases lay outside the gene matches. The germline gives CDR1 MGHRA, CDR2 YSYEKL. The CDR3 is CASSQEGGLAAYNEQFF. The CDR3 nucleotides read TGCGCCAGCAGCCAAGAGGGGGGACTAGCGGCATACAATGAGCAGTTCTTC.

This chain joins TRBV28 and TRBJ2-1, with TRBD2 matching 7 bases. V trimming: 3 bases; J trimming: 7 bases; junction bases outside the gene matches: 15. CDR3 size: 17 residues. CDR1 and CDR2 (germline): MDHEN, SYDVKM. The CDR3, as DNA: TGTGCCAGCAGTTTGGGGGGGGGAACTAGCGCCCGAAATGAGCAGTTCTTC. It translates to CASSLGGGTSARNEQFF. The full variable domain, in which reference TRBV28 and TRBJ2-1 provide the parts outside the CDR3, is DVKVTQSSRYLVKRTGEKVFLECVQDMDHENMFWYRQDPGLGLRLIYFSYDVKMKEKGDIPEGYSVSREKKERFSLILESASTNQTSMYLCASSLGGGTSARNEQFFGPGTRLTVL.

This clone is a singleton in its sample. V and J are TRBV7-3 and TRBJ2-5, with a weak D call TRBD1 (5 bases). V was pared by 3 bases and J by 5 bases, with 10 bases between. CDR3 length: 13 amino acids. In germline, CDR1 is SGHTA, CDR2 FQGTGA. The CDR3 region has the DNA TGTGCCAGCAGCTTTCAGGGTGGGGAGACCCAGTACTTC. It encodes CASSFQGGETQYF.

This chain links TRBV29-1 with TRBJ2-3; TRBD1 agrees at 9 bases. The CDR3 covers 15 residues. Germline V gene lookup returns CDR1 SQVTM and CDR2 ANQGSEA. V shed 0 bases, J shed 4 bases, and the junction held 5 bases outside the gene matches. In DNA form, the CDR3 reads TGCAGCGTTGAAGATTGGGGACAGGGACCAGATACGCAGTATTTT. This sequence encodes CSVEDWGQGPDTQYF.

This chain links TRBV6-5 with TRBJ1-3; D perhaps matches TRBD1 (6 bases). Germline lookup yields CDR1 MNHEY and CDR2 SVGAGI. The CDR3 is made up of 15 amino acids. V was pared by 4 bases and J by 2 bases, with 12 bases between. DNA of the CDR3: TGTGCCAGCAGTTTAACACAGGGACCTGGAAACACCATATATTTT. Encoded protein: CASSLTQGPGNTIYF.

V gene TRBV11-2 combines with J gene TRBJ1-1; D possibly corresponds to TRBD1 (5 bases). The CDR3 spans 11 residues. V lost 5 bases and J 11 bases, leaving 12 bases between the germline ends. From germline, CDR1 is SGHAT and CDR2 FQNNGV. The CDR3: CASSRARGAFF. CDR3 coding DNA: TGTGCCAGCAGCCGGGCTAGGGGCGCTTTCTTT.

The rearrangement uses TRBV6-5 and TRBJ1-1; no clear D. Germline V CDR1 and CDR2: MNHEY, SVGAGI. The CDR3 consists of 14 residues. V lost 5 bases to trimming and J lost 7 bases, with 17 bases between them. The chain's CDR3 is CASSRKDGASEAFF. The CDR3 DNA follows: TGTGCCAGCAGTAGAAAAGACGGAGCGAGTGAAGCTTTCTTT.